This note documents a single T cell receptor (beta chain) sequence. This CDR3 has 15 amino acids. Germline CDR1 SGHRS, CDR2 YFSETQ. V lost 0 bases and J 11 bases, leaving 20 bases between the germline ends. The data originate from a study of blood T cells in healthy people across ages. A second PCR of 7 to 11 cycles used a sample-barcoded 5' primer and a J-beta primer mix. TCRdb re-analysed the 5' RACE reads in MiXCR, keeping a single row per CDR3 protein. This table has about 1,600,000 distinct CDR3 sequences, approximately 38% appearing once. The rearrangement links TRBV5-1 to TRBJ2-5; no clear D. This clonotype originated in a woman aged 18 to 35 in good health. Sequenced: blood. The CDR3 DNA sequence: TGCGCCAGCAGCTTGGAGGGCTACCCCCTCAATGAGCAGTACTTC. Residues: CASSLEGYPLNEQYF.